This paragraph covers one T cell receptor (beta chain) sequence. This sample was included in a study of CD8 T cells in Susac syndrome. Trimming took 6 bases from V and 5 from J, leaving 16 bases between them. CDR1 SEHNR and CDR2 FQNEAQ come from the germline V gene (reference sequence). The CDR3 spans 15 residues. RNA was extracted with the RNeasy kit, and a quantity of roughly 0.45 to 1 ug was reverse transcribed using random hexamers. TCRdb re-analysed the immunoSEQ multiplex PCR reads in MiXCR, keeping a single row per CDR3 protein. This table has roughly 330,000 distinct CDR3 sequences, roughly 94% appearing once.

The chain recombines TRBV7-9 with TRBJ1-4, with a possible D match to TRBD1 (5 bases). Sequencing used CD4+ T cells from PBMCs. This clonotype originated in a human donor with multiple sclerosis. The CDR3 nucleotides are TGTGCCAGCAGAAGGAGGGGCTGGGGGAATGAAAAACTGTTTTTT. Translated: CASRRRGWGNEKLFF.